This entry describes one T cell receptor (beta chain). Its target is not known. These data come from a study of monozygotic twins with inflammatory bowel disease. CDR1 is KGHDR, CDR2 SFDVKD, per germline. The CDR3 length is 18 residues. Study results and caveats: Subtypes among T cells remained indistinguishable.

Eight separate reactions per sample served to make cDNA. From the 5' RACE reads, TCRdb lists one entry per CDR3 protein and no DNA. The sample spans approximately 330,000 distinct CDR3 sequences; the ten largest clones claim around 2%. From whole blood, total RNA was isolated without any sorting of T cells. The clonotype comes from a human donor with ulcerative colitis or Crohn's disease, or a healthy co-twin of an affected twin (not recorded which). The J gene is TRBJ2-2, the V gene TRBV24-1; the TRBD2 assignment by TCRdb is unverifiable without DNA. Input material: blood. CDR3 loop: CATSDPLAGGPLTGELFF.